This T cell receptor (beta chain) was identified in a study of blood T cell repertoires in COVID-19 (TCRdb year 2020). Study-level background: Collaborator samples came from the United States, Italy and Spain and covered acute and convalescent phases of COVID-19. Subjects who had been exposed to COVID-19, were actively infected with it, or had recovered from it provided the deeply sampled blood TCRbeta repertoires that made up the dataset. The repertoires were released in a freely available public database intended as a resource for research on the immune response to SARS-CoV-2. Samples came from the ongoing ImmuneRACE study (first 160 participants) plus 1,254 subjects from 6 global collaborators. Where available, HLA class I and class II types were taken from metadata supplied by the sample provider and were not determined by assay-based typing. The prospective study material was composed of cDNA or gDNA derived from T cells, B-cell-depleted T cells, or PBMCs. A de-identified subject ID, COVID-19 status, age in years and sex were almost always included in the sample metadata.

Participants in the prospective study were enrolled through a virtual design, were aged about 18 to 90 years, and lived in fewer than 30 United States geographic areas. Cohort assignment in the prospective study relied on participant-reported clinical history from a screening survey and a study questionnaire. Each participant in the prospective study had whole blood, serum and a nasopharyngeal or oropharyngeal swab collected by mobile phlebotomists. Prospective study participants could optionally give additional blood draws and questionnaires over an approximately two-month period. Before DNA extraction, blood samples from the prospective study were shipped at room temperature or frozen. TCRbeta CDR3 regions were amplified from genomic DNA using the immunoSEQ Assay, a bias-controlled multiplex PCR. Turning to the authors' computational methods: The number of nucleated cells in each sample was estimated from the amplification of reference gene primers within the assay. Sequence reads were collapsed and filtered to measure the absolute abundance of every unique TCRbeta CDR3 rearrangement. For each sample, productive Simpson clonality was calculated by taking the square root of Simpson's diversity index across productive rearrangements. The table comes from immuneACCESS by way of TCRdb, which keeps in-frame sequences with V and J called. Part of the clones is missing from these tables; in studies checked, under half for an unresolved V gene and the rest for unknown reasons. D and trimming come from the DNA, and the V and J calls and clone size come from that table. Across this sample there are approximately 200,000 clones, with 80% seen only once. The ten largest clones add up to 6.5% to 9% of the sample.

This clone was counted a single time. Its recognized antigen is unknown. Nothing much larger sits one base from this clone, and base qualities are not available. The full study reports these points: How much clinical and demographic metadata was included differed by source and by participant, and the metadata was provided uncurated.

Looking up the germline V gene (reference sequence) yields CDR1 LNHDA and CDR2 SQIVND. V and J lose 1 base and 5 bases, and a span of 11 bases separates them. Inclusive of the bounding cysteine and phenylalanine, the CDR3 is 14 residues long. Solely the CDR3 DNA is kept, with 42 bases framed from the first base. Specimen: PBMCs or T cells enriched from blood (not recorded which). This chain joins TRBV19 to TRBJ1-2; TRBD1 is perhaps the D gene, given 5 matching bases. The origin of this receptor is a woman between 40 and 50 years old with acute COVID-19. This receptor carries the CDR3 CASSIASRDYGYTF. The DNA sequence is TGTGCCAGTAGTATAGCGAGCAGGGATTATGGCTACACCTTC.